The 12 T cell receptor beta chains listed next were all sequenced from one sample in a study of metastatic and nonmetastatic thyroid tumors. Every patient was untreated before thyroid surgery. MiXCR re-clonotyped the PCR reads for TCRdb. The repertoire holds approximately 20,000 clones, 34% seen once, with 9% to 10% in the top ten. The sequencing input was tumor tissue. Source of these receptors: a male donor with papillary thyroid cancer or a benign thyroid nodule (not recorded which). Some clones in this sample may be carry-over from other donors' samples.

This clone was seen a handful of times. A much larger clone is a single base away; this may be a read error. In DNA, the CDR3 is TGTGCCAGCAGCTTAAAGAGGAACGCTGAAGCTTTCTTT. Translation gives CASSLKRNAEAFF. The chain combines TRBV11-2 with TRBJ1-1; the D is unclear. CDR3 size: 13 residues. Germline assignment: CDR1 SGHAT and CDR2 FQNNGV.

The chain recombines TRBV20-1 with TRBJ2-7; TRBD2 matches at 12 bases. The CDR3 runs 15 residues. Trimming cost V 1 base and J 2 bases; bases outside gene matches: 3. The germline V gene has CDR1 DFQATT and CDR2 SNEGSKA (reference sequence). CDR3 in DNA: TGCAGTGCTAGAGCCCCTAGCGGGAGGGCCTACGAGCAGTACTTC. Protein product: CSARAPSGRAYEQYF.

As regards this clone: At one end, the junction sequence differs from germline, possibly due to a read error. The V gene is TRBV2, the J gene TRBJ2-3; 9 nucleotides agree with TRBD2. Germline CDR1 SNHLY, CDR2 FYNNEI. This CDR3 has 18 residues. The CDR3 spells CASSELAGGLLATDTHYF. CDR3 nucleotides: TGTGCCAGCAGTGAACTGGCGGGAGGGCTTCTAGCCACAGATACGCATTATTTT.

This clone was seen a few times. V and J are TRBV7-9 and TRBJ2-2, with D possibly matching TRBD2 (5 bases). The CDR3 is 15 residues long. Germline loops: CDR1 SEHNR, CDR2 FQNEAQ (reference sequence). Between the trimmed V and J ends, which lost 3 bases and 6 bases, there was a span of 14 bases. The CDR3 DNA reads TGTGCCAGCAGCTTTTCGAGGGATAGTTCCGGGGAGCTGTTTTTT. Amino acid sequence: CASSFSRDSSGELFF.

V and J are TRBV5-1 and TRBJ2-1, with TRBD2 identical over 9 bases. CDR3 length: 14 amino acids. V was pared by 2 bases and J by 8 bases, with 5 bases of the junction left unmatched. The germline V gene encodes CDR1 SGHRS and CDR2 YFSETQ. As DNA, the CDR3 is TGCGCCAGCAGCTTAGCGGGAGGTACCCATGAGCAGTTCTTC. This sequence encodes CASSLAGGTHEQFF.

The genes are TRBV29-1 and TRBJ2-4; no reliable D call. Trimming pared 4 bases from V and 6 bases from J, leaving 10 bases between. CDR3 size: 12 residues. Germline V gene lookup returns CDR1 SQVTM and CDR2 ANQGSEA. This CDR3 is CSVAPDGNIQYF. Here the CDR3 DNA reads TGCAGCGTTGCTCCCGACGGAAACATTCAGTACTTC.

Note on this clone: The junction departs from germline at one end; a sequencing error may be responsible. This chain connects TRBV20-1 to TRBJ1-1; D unresolved. Germline CDR1 and CDR2: DFQATT and SNEGSKA (reference sequence). This CDR3 comprises 13 residues. In DNA, the CDR3 is TGCAGTGTACCGCCCCATAGATGCACTGAAGCTTTCTTC. It yields the protein CSVPPHRCTEAFF.

The J gene is TRBJ2-7, the V gene TRBV28; 8 bases map to TRBD1. Germline V gene lookup returns CDR1 MDHEN and CDR2 SYDVKM. The CDR3 is made up of 15 amino acids. V dropped 3 bases and J dropped 7; count of bases not matched to a gene: 11. CDR3 amino acids: CASSLASGGAREQYF. The CDR3 DNA sequence: TGTGCCAGCAGTTTGGCTTCAGGGGGCGCACGGGAGCAGTACTTC.

The chain carries TRBV11-2 and TRBJ2-7; TRBD2 agrees at 8 bases. With V trimmed by 2 bases and J by 3 bases, 6 bases remained unmatched. Germline V gene sequence: CDR1 SGHAT, CDR2 FQNNGV. The CDR3 covers 15 residues. The CDR3 spells CASSLSSGLGYEQYF. CDR3 coding DNA: TGTGCCAGCAGCTTATCTTCGGGACTAGGCTACGAGCAGTACTTC.

This clone was seen at least ten times. This specimen includes other DNA sequences encoding the same CDR3. V is TRBV25-1 and J is TRBJ2-7, with D perhaps matching TRBD1 (7 bases). This CDR3 is 13 amino acids long. Trimming removed 4 bases at V and 5 bases at J, with 12 bases between. Germline V CDR1 and CDR2: MGHDK, SYGVNS. The CDR3: CASSGAGGHEQYF. CDR3 nucleotide sequence: TGTGCCAGCAGTGGGGCAGGGGGGCACGAGCAGTACTTC.

This clone has more than one count but fewer than ten. This chain joins TRBV15 and TRBJ2-7; 7 bases line up with TRBD1. The germline V gene encodes CDR1 LNHNV and CDR2 YYDKDF (reference sequence). The trim removed 5 bases at V and 3 bases at J, leaving 7 bases unmatched. This CDR3 spans 14 amino acids. CDR3 in DNA: TGTGCCACCAGCTCCTCAGGACAGGTCTACGAGCAGTACTTC. Residues: CATSSSGQVYEQYF.

This chain joins TRBV20-1 and TRBJ2-2; 8 bases fit TRBD2. J lost 0 bases, V lost 0 bases, and 6 bases had no gene match. The CDR3 is 17 amino acids. Germline loops: CDR1 DFQATT, CDR2 SNEGSKA (reference sequence). In DNA, the CDR3 is TGCAGTGCTAGAGATCTACTAGCGGAGTCGAACACCGGGGAGCTGTTTTTT. It translates to CSARDLLAESNTGELFF.